This TCR beta chain was identified in a study of blood T cell repertoires in COVID-19. Overall study: The United States, Italy and Spain supplied acute and convalescent COVID-19 samples. T cells, B-cell-depleted T cells, or PBMCs provided the cDNA or gDNA that served as material.

Donors were grouped by their self-reported clinical history. The method was immunoSEQ multiplex PCR; TCRdb's version includes in-frame clones alone and lacks a portion of them. The repertoire holds some 160,000 clones, with around four fifths as singletons. Germline values: CDR1 PRHDT, CDR2 FYEKMQ (reference sequence). V dropped 5 bases and J dropped 5 bases, with 9 bases sitting between them. This CDR3 spans 12 amino acids. This chain uses TRBV13 with TRBJ1-1; D remains unclear. The source of this sequence is a middle-aged woman who had recovered from COVID-19. Sequencing was performed on PBMCs or T cells enriched from blood (not recorded which). CDR3 residues: CASSHLGTEAFF. CDR3 DNA: TGTGCCAGCAGCCACCTCGGGACTGAAGCTTTCTTT.